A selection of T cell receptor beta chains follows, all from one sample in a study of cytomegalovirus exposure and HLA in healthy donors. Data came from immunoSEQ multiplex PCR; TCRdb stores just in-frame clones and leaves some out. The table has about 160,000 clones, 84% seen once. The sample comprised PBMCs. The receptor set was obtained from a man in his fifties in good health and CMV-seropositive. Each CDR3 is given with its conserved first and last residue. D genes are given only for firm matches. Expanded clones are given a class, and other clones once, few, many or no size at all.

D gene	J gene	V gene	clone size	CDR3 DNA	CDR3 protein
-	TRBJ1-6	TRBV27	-	TGTGCCAGCAGTTTGTCAGGAAAACGAAGCCTTTCACCCCTCCACTTT	CASSLSGKRSLSPLHF
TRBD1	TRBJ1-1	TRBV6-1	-	TGTGCCAGCAGTTCCCACCGGGACAGGAACACTGAAGCTTTCTTT	CASSSHRDRNTEAFF
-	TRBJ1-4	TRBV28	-	TGTGCCAGCAGTTTTCCCAGGAACAAGAACACCGCAACTAATGAAAAACTGTTTTTT	CASSFPRNKNTATNEKLFF
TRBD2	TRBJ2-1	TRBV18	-	TGTGCCAGCTCACCAAAGGCAGGGGGCGAAACTAGCGGGAGTTTCTTC	CASSPKAGGETSGSFF
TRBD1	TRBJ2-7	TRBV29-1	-	TGCAGCGTCGGACAGGATCTCAGCTCCTACGAGCAGTACTTC	CSVGQDLSSYEQYF
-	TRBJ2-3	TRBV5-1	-	TGCGCCAGCAGCACTGCCGGGACTCCAGAAAATACGCAGTATTTT	CASSTAGTPENTQYF
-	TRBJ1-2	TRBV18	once	TGTGCCAGCTCACCAGAGCCGACACCCTATGGCTACACCTTC	CASSPEPTPYGYTF
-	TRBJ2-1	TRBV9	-	TGTGCCAGCAGGGCCGGGGGTACCTCCTACAATGAGCAGTTCTTC	CASRAGGTSYNEQFF
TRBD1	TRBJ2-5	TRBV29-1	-	TGCAGCCTCGGACAGGGGTCTGAGACCCAGTACTTC	CSLGQGSETQYF
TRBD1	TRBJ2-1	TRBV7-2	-	TGTGCCAGCAGCTTAGTTGGGACAGGGCCCAATGAGCAGTTCTTC	CASSLVGTGPNEQFF
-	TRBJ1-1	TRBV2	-	TGTGCCAGCAGGGACGGCGGGACCACTGAAGCTTTCTTT	CASRDGGTTEAFF
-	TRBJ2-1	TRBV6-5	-	TGTGCCACCGCCGGGGAGCGAGTATACAATGAGCAGTTCTTC	CATAGERVYNEQFF
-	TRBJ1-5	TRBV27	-	TGTGCCAGCAGTTTAACTGGGGCAAATCAGCCCCAGCATTTT	CASSLTGANQPQHF
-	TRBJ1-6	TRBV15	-	TGTGCCACCAGCAGCCAGGACACCTTTAATTCACCCCTCCACTTT	CATSSQDTFNSPLHF
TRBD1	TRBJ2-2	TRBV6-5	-	TGTGCCAGCAGTTACGCAGGGGGCACCGGGGAGCTGTTTTTT	CASSYAGGTGELFF
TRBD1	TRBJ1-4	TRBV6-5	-	TGTGCCAGCAGTCAAGGGGGCAGGGTAGGTGAAAAACTGTTTTTT	CASSQGGRVGEKLFF
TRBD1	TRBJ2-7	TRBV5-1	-	TGCGCCAGCAGTGAGGGACAGGGATTGGGGTACGAGCAGTACTTC	CASSEGQGLGYEQYF
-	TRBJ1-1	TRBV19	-	TGTGCCAGTACTGGAGACAGGCTGAACACTGAAGCTTTCTTT	CASTGDRLNTEAFF
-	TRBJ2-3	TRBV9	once	TGTGCCAGCAGCGTAGGAAGCAGCACAGATACGCAGTATTTT	CASSVGSSTDTQYF
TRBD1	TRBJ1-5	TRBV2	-	TGTGCCAGCAGTGGGGGACAGAGCTATCAGCCCCAGCATTTT	CASSGGQSYQPQHF
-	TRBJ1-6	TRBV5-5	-	TGTGCCAGCAGCGGGCAGGCTCAGAATTCACCCCTCCACTTT	CASSGQAQNSPLHF
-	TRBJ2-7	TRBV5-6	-	TGTGCCAGCAGCTTGTCCGGGGACGAGCAGTACTTC	CASSLSGDEQYF
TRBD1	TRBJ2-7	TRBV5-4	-	TGTGCCAGCAGCTTCGGGACAGGGACCTACGAGCAGTACTTC	CASSFGTGTYEQYF
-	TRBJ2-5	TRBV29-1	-	TGCAGCGTTGGAGGCTTCCAAGAGACCCAGTACTTC	CSVGGFQETQYF
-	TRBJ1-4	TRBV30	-	TGTGCCTGGAGTGTACCTTCCCCAGCGAATGAAAAACTGTTTTTT	CAWSVPSPANEKLFF
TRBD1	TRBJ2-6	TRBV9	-	TGTGCCAGCAGCACCGGGACAGGGGTCCCTGGGGCCAACGTCCTGACTTTC	CASSTGTGVPGANVLTF
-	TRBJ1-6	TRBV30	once	TGTGCCGAAAATACAGGGAAGGTTGGTTCACCCCTCCACTTT	CAENTGKVGSPLHF
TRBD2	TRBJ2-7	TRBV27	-	TGTGCCAGCAGGTCTAGCGGCCCCCCCTACGAGCAGTACTTC	CASRSSGPPYEQYF
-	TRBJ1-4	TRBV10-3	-	TGTGCCATCAGGGGGCCTAATGAAAAACTGTTTTTT	CAIRGPNEKLFF
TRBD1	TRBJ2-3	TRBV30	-	TGTGCCTGGAGTGAACTCCTGGGGACAGTGAGTATCACAGATACGCAGTATTTT	CAWSELLGTVSITDTQYF
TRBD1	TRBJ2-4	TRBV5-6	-	TGTGCCAGCAGAAGGGACAGGGTGAAGGGCATTCAGTACTTC	CASRRDRVKGIQYF
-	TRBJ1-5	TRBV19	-	TGCGCCACTACTCCCCAGGGAGGGAGCAATCAGCCCCAGCATTTT	CATTPQGGSNQPQHF
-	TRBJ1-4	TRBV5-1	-	TGCGCCAGCAGCTTGGCCGGGTTAGGTGAAAAACTGTTTTTT	CASSLAGLGEKLFF
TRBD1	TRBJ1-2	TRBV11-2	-	TGTGCCAGCAGCTTAGATGGACAGGAGATTAACTATGGCTACACCTTC	CASSLDGQEINYGYTF
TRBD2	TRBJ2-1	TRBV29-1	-	TGCAGCGTTGAAGGCGGGGGGCCATGGAATGAGCAGTTCTTC	CSVEGGGPWNEQFF
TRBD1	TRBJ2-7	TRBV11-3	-	TGTGCCAGCAGCCGGACAGGGGACTACGAGCAGTACTTC	CASSRTGDYEQYF
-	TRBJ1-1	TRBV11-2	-	TGTGCCAGCAGCTTAGGATCGCGCCAAATATTT	CASSLGSRQIF
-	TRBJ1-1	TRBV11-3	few	TGTGCCAGCAGCTTATCCAGGTTGAACACTGAAGCTTTCTTT	CASSLSRLNTEAFF
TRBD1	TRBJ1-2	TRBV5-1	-	TGCGCCAGCAGCTTGGCCCTGGGACAGGGGCGCCCTTCGGGTGGCTACACCTTC	CASSLALGQGRPSGGYTF
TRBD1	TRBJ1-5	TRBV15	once	TGTGCCACCAGCAGAACGGAGGGGGCGAAGACTAATCAGCCCCAGCATTTT	CATSRTEGAKTNQPQHF
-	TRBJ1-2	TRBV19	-	TGTGCCAGTAGTATAGTTGGCGGATGGACATATGGCTACACCTTC	CASSIVGGWTYGYTF
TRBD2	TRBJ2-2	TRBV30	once	TGTGCCTGGAGGTGGGGACTAGCGAACACCGGGGAGCTGTTTTTT	CAWRWGLANTGELFF
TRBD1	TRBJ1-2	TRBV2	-	TGTGCCAGCAGTGAGGACAGGGTGGCCTATGGCTACACCTTC	CASSEDRVAYGYTF